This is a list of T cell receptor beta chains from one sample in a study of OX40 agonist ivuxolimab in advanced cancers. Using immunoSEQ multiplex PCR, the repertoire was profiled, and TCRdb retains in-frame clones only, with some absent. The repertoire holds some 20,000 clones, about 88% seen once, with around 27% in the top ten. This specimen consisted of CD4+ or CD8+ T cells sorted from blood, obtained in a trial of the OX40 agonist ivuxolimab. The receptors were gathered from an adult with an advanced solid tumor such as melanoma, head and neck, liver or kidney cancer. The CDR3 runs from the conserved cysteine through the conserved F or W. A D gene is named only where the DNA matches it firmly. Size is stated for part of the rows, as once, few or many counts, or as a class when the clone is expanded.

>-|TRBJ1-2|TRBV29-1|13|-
CSVDPGAGDGYTF
TGCAGCGTTGACCCGGGGGCGGGGGATGGCTACACCTTC
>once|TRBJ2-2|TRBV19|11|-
CASEYAGELFF
TGTGCCAGTGAGTACGCCGGGGAGCTGTTTTTT
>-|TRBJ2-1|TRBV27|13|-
CASSLTGYNEQFF
TGTGCCAGCAGTTTGACAGGCTACAATGAGCAGTTCTTC
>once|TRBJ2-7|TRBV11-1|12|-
CASSSDNNEQYF
TGTGCCAGCAGCTCCGATAACAACGAGCAGTACTTC
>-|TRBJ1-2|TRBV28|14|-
CASSLPGTWSGYTF
TGTGCCAGCAGTTTACCCGGGACGTGGAGTGGCTACACCTTC
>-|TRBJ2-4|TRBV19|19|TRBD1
CASSIGGVRDRGPKNIQYF
TGTGCCAGTAGTATCGGGGGAGTCCGGGACAGGGGTCCCAAAAACATTCAGTACTTC
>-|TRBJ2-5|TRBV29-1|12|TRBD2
CSVVTSRETQYF
TGCAGCGTTGTGACTAGCCGGGAGACCCAGTACTTC
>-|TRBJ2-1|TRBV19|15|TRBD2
CASSMPGTSANEQFF
TGTGCCAGTAGTATGCCCGGGACTAGCGCCAATGAGCAGTTCTTC
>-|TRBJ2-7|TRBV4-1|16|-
CASSQDPPGATYEQYF
TGCGCCAGCAGCCAAGATCCCCCGGGGGCAACCTACGAGCAGTACTTC
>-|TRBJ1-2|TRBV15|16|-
CATSRERGTLYYGYTF
TGTGCCACCAGCAGAGAGCGAGGGACCCTTTACTATGGCTACACCTTC
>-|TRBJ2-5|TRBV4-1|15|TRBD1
CASSLGQGAGETQYF
TGCGCCAGCAGCCTGGGACAGGGGGCAGGGGAGACCCAGTACTTC
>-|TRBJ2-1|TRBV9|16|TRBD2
CASSVWGTSGYNEQFF
TGTGCCAGCAGCGTATGGGGGACTAGCGGATACAATGAGCAGTTCTTC
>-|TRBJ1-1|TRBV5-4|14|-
CASSLDGMNTEAFF
TGTGCCAGCAGCTTGGACGGCATGAACACTGAAGCTTTCTTT
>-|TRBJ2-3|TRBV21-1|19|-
CASSKGGSGRKRSTDTQYF
TGTGCCAGCAGCAAAGGAGGAAGCGGGAGAAAGAGGAGCACAGATACGCAGTATTTT
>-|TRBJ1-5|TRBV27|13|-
CASSFGRAQPQHF
TGTGCCAGCAGTTTTGGCAGGGCTCAGCCCCAGCATTTT
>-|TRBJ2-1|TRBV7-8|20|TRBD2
CASSLALLAGLEGFDNEQFF
TGTGCCAGCAGCTTAGCCCTACTAGCGGGGCTTGAAGGGTTTGACAATGAGCAGTTCTTC
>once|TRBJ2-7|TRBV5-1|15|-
CASSLWGVGPYEQYF
TGCGCCAGCAGCTTGTGGGGGGTTGGGCCCTACGAGCAGTACTTC